This TCR beta chain was documented in a study of blood T cells in healthy people across ages (dated by TCRdb to 2013 to 2016). Turning to the overall study: In model experiments, roughly one uniquely barcoded TCR beta cDNA molecule per two T cells was captured by template switching. Age-related changes in TCR beta repertoire diversity were measured in the study by deep sequencing normalized with unique cDNA molecular identifiers. The donors were divided into four age groups: young (average around 17 years), middle-aged (about 39), aged (approximately 62) and long-lived (roughly 86). To avoid experimental bias, donors of different ages were distributed randomly across sequencing lanes. Using the same blood draw, the study looked at two additional independent replicas of 1 million unique cDNA reads for two donors, one aged 18 to 30 and the other aged 80 or older.

The approximately 41 donors, aged roughly 6 to 95 years, were systemically healthy Caucasian individuals from Russia. Each donor gave about 9.7 milliliters of peripheral blood, drawn into EDTA-treated Vacutainer tubes. Ficoll-Paque density-gradient centrifugation was used to isolate PBMCs, with at least 7 million per sample. Total RNA was extracted from PBMCs with Trizol reagent, with at least 5 micrograms obtained per sample. Naive CD45RAhigh/CD27high T cell percentages were measured by flow cytometry on a PBMC aliquot from every donor. Points the paper makes about the study in general: Total diversity estimates from one million sequenced T cells were considered lower bounds and underestimates. As age increased, observed TCR beta diversity per million T cells dropped in a roughly linear way, and a significant reduction was already evident by age roughly 36. Observed TCR beta diversity correlated strongly with the percentage of naive T cells measured by flow cytometry. Compared with the aged group, the long-lived group had more naive CD4+ T cells, fewer expanded clones and increased TCR diversity, suggesting age selection. The CMV infection status of donors was not known, potentially confounding age-related changes in expanded clonotypes. Conclusive comparison of naive and antigen-experienced compartments was prevented by the profiling of bulk unsorted PBMCs.

Sequences MGHRA (CDR1) and YSYEKL (CDR2) are obtained from the germline V gene. The V end loses 0 bases and the J end loses 9 bases, and a stretch of 12 bases separates them. Including cysteine and phenylalanine, the CDR3 has 14 amino acids. Only the CDR3 part of the read is kept: 42 bases, read in frame from the first base. The method was 5' RACE. Sequencing was performed on an Illumina HiSeq 2500. A second PCR of roughly 6 to 11 cycles was run with a J-beta primer mix and a sample-barcoded 5' primer. A unique molecular identifier was introduced onto each TCR beta cDNA molecule by a template-switch 5' adaptor carrying 12 random nucleotides. At least 2.5 million CDR3-containing paired-end reads were obtained from each sample. The Mint cDNA synthesis kit, primed by a TRBC-specific oligonucleotide, was used to synthesize first-strand cDNA from all RNA. Following uracil-DNA glycosylase treatment, all cDNA underwent a first 18-cycle PCR with the universal primers M1SS and BC2_uni_R. The published analysis was carried out like this. For normalization, 1 million high-quality reads were randomly selected from each sample, with every read carrying a distinct molecular identifier. Instead of being binned into consensus sequences, reads that shared molecular identifiers were thrown out. MiTCR, with a Q25 quality threshold and the strictest error-elimination algorithm, was used for CDR3 identification, clonotype clustering and error correction. A nonparametric unseen species model with Euler transformation was used to estimate a lower bound on total TCR beta diversity. Starting from the raw public reads, TCRdb applied fastp trimming at Q25, assembled clones with MiXCR and retained in-frame beta chains. Every CDR3 protein is listed once, alongside the most common genes and DNA of its rows. TCRdb's processing, not the authors' own work, is the source of the V and J calls. The sample yields about 670,000 distinct CDR3 sequences; less than 45% were counted once. The ten most abundant clones make up around 30% of the sample.

As for this clonotype: Its antigen has not been determined. Within one base of it there is no much larger clone, and no base qualities were kept.

This TCR was sampled from a man aged 80 or over in good health. The sequence joins TRBV4-1 to TRBJ2-4; the D region is possibly TRBD1 or TRBD2, each matching across 6 bases. What was sequenced was blood. The nucleotide sequence is given as TGCGCCAGCAGCCAAGAGGAGGGGGTAGGCATTCAGTACTTC. This sequence encodes CASSQEEGVGIQYF.